A selection of T cell receptor beta chains follows, all from one sample in a study of T cells expressing NK-cell markers. TCRdb reprocessed the 5' RACE reads and stores each CDR3 protein as one record, lacking DNA. The sample includes roughly 300,000 distinct CDR3 sequences. Sequencing was done on a sample of blood T cells: a sorted CD56 or NKG2C T cell subset, CD4+ or CD8+ T cells, or bulk PBMC T cells (not recorded which). All receptors derive from a woman between 18 and 70 years old in good health. Both conserved end residues are part of each CDR3.

V gene	J gene	CDR3 protein
TRBV20-1	TRBJ2-1	CSAAPVAEQFF
TRBV20-1	TRBJ2-1	CSGATSGVAGEQFF
TRBV12-3/TRBV12-4	TRBJ1-3	CASSLTDTIYF
TRBV5-1	TRBJ2-1	CASSAGLAAYNEQFF
TRBV12-3/TRBV12-4	TRBJ2-3	CASSSPGGSHTDTQYF
TRBV20-1	TRBJ1-6	CSATGLGSPLHF
TRBV5-6	TRBJ2-1	CASSLVWEKFF
TRBV24-1	TRBJ2-7	CATSAQTGDEQYF
TRBV20-1	TRBJ1-1	CSARWRFDNLRMNTEAFF
TRBV7-3	TRBJ1-4	CASTEGDRFEKLFF
TRBV11-2	TRBJ1-6	CASSLEGRVDSPLHF
TRBV15	TRBJ2-5	CATSRDRQIQETQYF
TRBV4-2	TRBJ1-6	CASSQGTGGSPLHF
TRBV15	TRBJ2-1	CATSRIAGHEQFF
TRBV30	TRBJ1-1	CAHRTGVLRTEAFF
TRBV3-1	TRBJ2-1	CASSRGLAAPEGNEQFF
TRBV19	TRBJ2-4	CASSMQAAKNIQYF
TRBV1	TRBJ2-2	CTSSLSRDRENTGELFF
TRBV7-9	TRBJ2-3	CASSLEGPDTQYF
TRBV12-3/TRBV12-4	TRBJ2-5	CASSPQGGSETQYF
TRBV27	TRBJ1-6	CASSLFTGDSPLHF
TRBV5-6	TRBJ2-3	CASRLAGGNTQYF
TRBV5-6	TRBJ2-1	CASSLGTSGSSVF
TRBV5-1	TRBJ2-3	CASSQVSTDTQYF
TRBV20-1	TRBJ2-3	CSARDWRERGTDTQYF
TRBV12-3/TRBV12-4	TRBJ1-5	CASSLTTGGGQPQHF
TRBV27	TRBJ1-1	CASSFLQGTEAFF
TRBV18	TRBJ2-3	CASSPSAYSTDTQYF
TRBV5-1	TRBJ1-1	CASSRTGPSGADTEAFF
TRBV7-2	TRBJ2-2	CASSLSQQGTGELFF
TRBV28	TRBJ1-5	CASSPLNQPQHF
TRBV10-3	TRBJ2-7	CAISELGQVYEQYF
TRBV28	TRBJ2-1	CASSLPLDGGRYNEQFF
TRBV10-3	TRBJ2-7	CAISEGDNEQYF
TRBV6-5	TRBJ1-5	CASSYSPDNQPQHF
TRBV27	TRBJ2-1	CASRQWGLAGYYNEQFF
TRBV27	TRBJ1-1	CASNPGTGVLSTEAFF
TRBV12-3/TRBV12-4	TRBJ1-5	CASSLGGLGRSNQPQHF
TRBV7-8	TRBJ2-2	CASSLVGGVSTGELFF